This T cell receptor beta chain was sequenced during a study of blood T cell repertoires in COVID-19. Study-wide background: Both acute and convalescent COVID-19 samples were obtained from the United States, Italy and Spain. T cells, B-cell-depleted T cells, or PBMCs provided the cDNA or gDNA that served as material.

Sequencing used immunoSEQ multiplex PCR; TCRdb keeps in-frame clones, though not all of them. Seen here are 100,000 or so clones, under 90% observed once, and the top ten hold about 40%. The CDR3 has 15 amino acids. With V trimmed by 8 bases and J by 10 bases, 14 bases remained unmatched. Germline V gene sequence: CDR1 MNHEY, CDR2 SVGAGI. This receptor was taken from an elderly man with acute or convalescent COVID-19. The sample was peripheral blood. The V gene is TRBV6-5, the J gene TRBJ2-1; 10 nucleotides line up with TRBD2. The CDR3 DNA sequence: TGTGCCAGCGCCCTGGCTAGCGGGAGAGAAGGGGAGCAGTTCTTC. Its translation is CASALASGREGEQFF.